A selection of T cell receptor beta chains follows, all from one sample in a study of Ad26.COV2.S vaccination and SARS-CoV-2 variants. Profiling relied on immunoSEQ multiplex PCR, and the TCRdb table lists in-frame clones only, not all of them. The sample includes about 180,000 clones, roughly 89% seen only once; the top ten take about 5.5%. Sequenced material: peripheral blood, taken after recovery from COVID-19. Receptors originate from a human donor who had recovered from COVID-19. Each CDR3 is given with its conserved first and last residue. D genes are given only for firm matches. Some rows have no size entry. The others give once, few or many, or a class for an expanded clone.

TRBJ2-7	-	-	TRBV7-8	TGTGCCAGCACCCTCATGGGGAAACAACACGAGCAGTACTTC	CASTLMGKQHEQYF
TRBJ1-1	TRBD1	-	TRBV2	TGTGCCAGCAGGAGGGGGCTCACTGAAGCTTTCTTT	CASRRGLTEAFF
TRBJ2-5	TRBD2	-	TRBV5-1	TGCGCCAGCAACCTCGCGGGGCGGGAGTCGACGGAGACCCAGTACTTC	CASNLAGRESTETQYF
TRBJ2-7	-	-	TRBV3-1/TRBV3-2	TGTGCCAGCAGGAAGGAAGGGTCCTACGAGCAGTACTTC	CASRKEGSYEQYF
TRBJ1-5	-	-	TRBV16	TGTGCCAGCAGCCAATCTATAGGTAATAGCAATCAGCCCCAGCATTTT	CASSQSIGNSNQPQHF
TRBJ2-5	TRBD1	-	TRBV6-2/TRBV6-3	TGTGCCAGCAGTTACTCGGGGACAGATCTACGGGAGACCCAGTACTTC	CASSYSGTDLRETQYF
TRBJ1-5	TRBD1	few	TRBV27	TGTGCCAGCAGTTTAAAGGGGGCTCAGCCCCAGCATTTT	CASSLKGAQPQHF
TRBJ2-1	-	once	TRBV28	TGTGCCAGCAGTTTAGGGGTAGCGATAAAAAATGAGCAGTTCTTC	CASSLGVAIKNEQFF
TRBJ1-2	TRBD1	-	TRBV5-1	TGCGCCAGCAGCTTACTGACAGGGACTAACTATGGCTACACCTTC	CASSLLTGTNYGYTF
TRBJ2-5	TRBD1	-	TRBV7-7	TGTGCTAGCAGCTTGGACAGGGGCGGTTCGTTTGGAGAGACCCAGTACTTC	CASSLDRGGSFGETQYF
TRBJ2-7	TRBD2	-	TRBV7-9	TGTGCCAGCAGCCACGGGCCGCGGGGGGAGCAGTACTTC	CASSHGPRGEQYF
TRBJ1-1	-	-	TRBV27	TGTGCCAGCAGTTTATCGAGGTGGAACACTGAAGCTTTCTTT	CASSLSRWNTEAFF
TRBJ1-3	-	-	TRBV2	TGTGCCAGCCTCGGCCGAGGGACTGGAAACACCATATATTTT	CASLGRGTGNTIYF
TRBJ2-3	-	-	TRBV27	TGTGCCAGCAGTTTAGGAGGAAGCACAGATACGCAGTATTTT	CASSLGGSTDTQYF
TRBJ2-1	TRBD2	-	TRBV13	TGTGCCAGCAGCTTAATACGCGCTGGGGACTACCACAATGAGCAGTTCTTC	CASSLIRAGDYHNEQFF
TRBJ2-3	-	once	TRBV7-2	TGTGCCAGCAGCTTCCTCGGCCGGAGGACCACAGATACGCAGTATTTT	CASSFLGRRTTDTQYF
TRBJ2-1	-	-	TRBV4-1	TGCGCCAGCAGCCAAGTGGGGGGCGGCTACAATGAGCAGTTCTTC	CASSQVGGGYNEQFF
TRBJ1-3	-	-	TRBV21-1	TGTGCCAGTCTATTAGGGGGGTCGGATTCTGGAAACACCATATATTTT	CASLLGGSDSGNTIYF
TRBJ1-1	-	once	TRBV19	TGTGCCAGTACCGACACCGCAGCAGGCCGGAACACTGAAGCTTTCTTT	CASTDTAAGRNTEAFF
TRBJ2-5	TRBD1	few	TRBV19	TGTGCCAGTACTCCGGGGACAGGGGAGGGAGAGACCCAGTACTTC	CASTPGTGEGETQYF
TRBJ2-3	-	-	TRBV29-1	TGCAGCGTTGCTCTAGCTTCTCCAGATACGCAGTATTTT	CSVALASPDTQYF
TRBJ2-7	-	-	TRBV10-3	TGTGCCAGCGGAATGGGGGTCTACGAGCAGTACTTC	CASGMGVYEQYF
TRBJ2-7	-	-	TRBV7-9	TGTGCCAGCAGCTTAGACACTACCTACGAGCAGTACTTC	CASSLDTTYEQYF
TRBJ2-7	-	-	TRBV2	TGTGCCAGCAGTGAGGAGCTCTACGAGCAGTACTTC	CASSEELYEQYF
TRBJ1-3	-	-	TRBV28	TGTGCCAGCAGTTTAGGAGGGTCCAGGTCTGACACCATATATTTT	CASSLGGSRSDTIYF
TRBJ2-5	-	-	TRBV6-6	TGTGCCAGCAGTTGGGTGGGAGGTTGGCAAGAGACCCAGTACTTC	CASSWVGGWQETQYF
TRBJ2-5	-	-	TRBV5-1	TGCGCCAGCACCTTGGGAGAAGAGACCCAGTACTTC	CASTLGEETQYF
TRBJ2-7	TRBD2	-	TRBV7-9	TGTGCCAGCAGCTTAGGGCCGGCGGAGCGGGGGGACTACGAGCAGTACTTC	CASSLGPAERGDYEQYF